Sequencing of this T cell receptor beta chain was carried out in a study of T cells in Graves' hyperthyroidism and ophthalmopathy. Findings and limits, study-wide: Among thyroid clonotypes expanded above 0.001, most also appeared in blood.

TCR beta CDR3 regions were amplified from RNA. RT-PCR in the first round (using the HTBI primer set) targeted the TCR CDR3. Using its own MiXCR run on the multiplex PCR reads, TCRdb lists one record per CDR3 protein. The data show approximately 380,000 distinct CDR3 sequences, around 15% seen once. At least 3 on the Clinical Activity Score was recorded for ophthalmopathy patients, who also had NOSPECS grade at least 4 and duration under 3 months. Uncontrolled infection, other autoimmune disease, pregnancy and lactation each barred patients from inclusion. Fresh peripheral blood, about 9.6 ml, yielded the PBMCs. From germline, CDR1 is SGHAT and CDR2 FQNNGV. The CDR3 runs 19 residues. J lost 0 bases, V lost 2 bases, and 13 bases had no gene match. Concerning this clonotype itself: The antigen is unknown.

The source material was blood. The receptor was isolated from a man aged 45-65 years with Graves' ophthalmopathy. The rearrangement uses TRBV11-2 and TRBJ2-7; TRBD1 aligns across 10 bases. As DNA, the CDR3 is TGTGCCAGCAGCTTATTTCCTGAGACAGGGGGCTCCAGCTCCTACGAGCAGTACTTC. Amino acids: CASSLFPETGGSSSYEQYF. Full variable domain (rest looked up from reference TRBV11-2 and TRBJ2-7): EAGVAQSPRYKIIEKRQSVAFWCNPISGHATLYWYQQILGQGPKLLIQFQNNGVVDDSQLPKDRFSAERLKGVDSTLKIQPAKLEDSAVYLCASSLFPETGGSSSYEQYFGPGTRLTVT.